This entry describes one TCR beta chain. Original data processing: Amplification from reference gene primers served as the basis for estimated nucleated cell counts. Profiling relied on immunoSEQ multiplex PCR, and the TCRdb table lists in-frame clones only, not all of them. Clone size and V and J calls were adopted from that table, with D and trimming inferred from the DNA. The profile shows 120,000 to 150,000 clones, about 82% of them singletons. This entry comes from a study of blood T cell repertoires in COVID-19. Across the study: The samples span acute and convalescent COVID-19 from the United States, Italy and Spain. T cells, B-cell-depleted T cells, or PBMCs provided the cDNA or gDNA that served as material.

CDR1 SEHNR and CDR2 FQNEAQ come from the germline V gene (reference sequence). J gave up 7 bases and V 5 bases, and 12 bases lay outside the gene matches. The CDR3 runs to 15 residues. This chain joins TRBV7-9 and TRBJ1-1; 8 positions agree with TRBD1. The clonotype originates from a woman between 40 and 50 years old with active or convalescent COVID-19. Sample: peripheral blood. CDR3 DNA: TGTGCCAGCAGCACCACAAATGAGGGGACAGGTGAAGCTTTCTTT. As protein: CASSTTNEGTGEAFF.